The clone carrying this TCR beta chain was observed a handful of times. Its matching antigen is unknown. The source of the sample is a study of CD8+CD57+ T cells in acquired aplastic anemia. About the study: Mean DNA quantity obtained from sorted CD4+ and CD8+ cells was 3 to 4 ug. Study-level findings and limits: The same twenty-nine CD8+ CDR3 sequences occurred in patients and in controls.

Genomic DNA, serving as template, underwent TCR beta VDJ and CDR3 profiling. Via MiXCR, TCRdb re-called the reads, giving one row per CDR3 protein. The sample lists hundreds of thousands of distinct CDR3 sequences, 45% to 65% occurring once. The V and J ends lost 3 bases and 3 bases respectively, with 6 bases between them. Germline values: CDR1 SNHLY, CDR2 FYNNEI. This CDR3 has 12 amino acids. The chain joins TRBV2 to TRBJ2-7; D remains ambiguous. Sequenced material: sorted CD4+, CD8+, or CD8+CD57+ T cells (not recorded which) from PBMCs. The source is a human donor with severe aplastic anemia or a healthy control (not recorded which). The CDR3 sequence: CASSDVLYEQYF. As DNA, the CDR3 is TGTGCCAGCAGTGATGTCCTCTACGAGCAGTACTTC.